This paragraph covers one T cell receptor (beta chain) sequence. The target antigen is unknown. The CDR3 has 18 residues. The V end lost 2 bases, the J end lost 2 bases, and 20 bases lay between the germline ends. Germline V gene data show CDR1 as LGHDT and CDR2 as YNNKEL (reference sequence). Method: immunoSEQ multiplex PCR; TCRdb's copy keeps in-frame clones and lacks some. The sample holds some 410,000 clones, around 93% seen once. The entry originates in a study of Ad26.COV2.S vaccination and SARS-CoV-2 variants. Study as a whole: Within the COV1001 Ad26.COV2.S trial arm, the donor was enrolled. By the intramuscular route, Ad26.COV2.S was given once, or twice 56 days apart.

Findings and limits, study-wide: A substantial breadth of spike-specific CD8+ and CD4+ T cell responses after vaccination has been reported.

Treatment noted: approximately 18 received Ad26.COV2.S at low or high dose, single or two shots; 5 received placebo; per-sample allocation not given. All samples were drawn on day 63, counting from the first vaccine or placebo injection. Spike of the Wuhan-strain SARS-CoV-2 was expressed by an Ad26 vector, which formed the vaccine. The sequence came from a person between 18 and 65 years old who received the Ad26.COV2.S COVID-19 vaccine or a placebo. This material consisted of peripheral blood, taken in a trial of Ad26.COV2.S vaccine versus placebo. This rearrangement joins TRBV3-1 (or the pseudogene TRBV3-2) to TRBJ2-3; TRBD2 might be the D (7 bases). This chain's CDR3 is CASSQILGGGALTDTQYF. The CDR3 nucleotides read TGTGCCAGCAGCCAAATTCTGGGGGGGGGCGCCCTCACAGATACGCAGTATTTT.